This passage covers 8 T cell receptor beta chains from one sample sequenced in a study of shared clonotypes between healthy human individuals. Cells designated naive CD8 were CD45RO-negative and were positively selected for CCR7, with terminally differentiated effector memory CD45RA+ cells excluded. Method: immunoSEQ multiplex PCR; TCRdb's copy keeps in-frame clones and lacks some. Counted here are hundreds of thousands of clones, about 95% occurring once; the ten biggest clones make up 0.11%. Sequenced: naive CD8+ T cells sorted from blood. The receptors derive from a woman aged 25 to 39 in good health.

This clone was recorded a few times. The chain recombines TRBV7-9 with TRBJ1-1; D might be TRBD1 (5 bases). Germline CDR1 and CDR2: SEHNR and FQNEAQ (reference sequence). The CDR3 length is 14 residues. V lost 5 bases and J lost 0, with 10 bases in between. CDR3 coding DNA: TGTGCCAGCAGCAAGACGACAGTGAACACTGAAGCTTTCTTT. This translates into CASSKTTVNTEAFF.

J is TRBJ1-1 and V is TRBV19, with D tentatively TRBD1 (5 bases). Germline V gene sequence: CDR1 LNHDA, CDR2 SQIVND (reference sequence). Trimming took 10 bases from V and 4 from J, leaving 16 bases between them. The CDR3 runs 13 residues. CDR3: CATKGDGITEAFF. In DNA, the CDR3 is TGTGCCACCAAAGGGGATGGCATCACTGAAGCTTTCTTT.

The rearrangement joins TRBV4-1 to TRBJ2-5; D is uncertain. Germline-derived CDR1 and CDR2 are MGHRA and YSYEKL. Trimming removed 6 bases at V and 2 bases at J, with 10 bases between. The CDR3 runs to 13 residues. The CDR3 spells CASSPRVQETQYF. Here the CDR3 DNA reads TGCGCCAGCAGTCCCCGGGTGCAAGAGACCCAGTACTTC.

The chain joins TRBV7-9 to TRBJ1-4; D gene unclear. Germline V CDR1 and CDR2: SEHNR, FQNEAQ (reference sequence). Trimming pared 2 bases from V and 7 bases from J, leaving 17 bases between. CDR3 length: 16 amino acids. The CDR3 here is CASSLSGKGNVEKLFF. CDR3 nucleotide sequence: TGTGCCAGCAGCTTAAGCGGAAAAGGCAACGTTGAAAAACTGTTTTTT.

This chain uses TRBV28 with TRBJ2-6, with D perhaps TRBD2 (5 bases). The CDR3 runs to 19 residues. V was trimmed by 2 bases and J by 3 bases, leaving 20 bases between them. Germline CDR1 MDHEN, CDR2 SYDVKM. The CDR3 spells CASSLPPGSGVFGANVLTF. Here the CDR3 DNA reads TGTGCCAGCAGTTTACCCCCGGGGAGTGGGGTGTTTGGGGCCAACGTCCTGACTTTC.

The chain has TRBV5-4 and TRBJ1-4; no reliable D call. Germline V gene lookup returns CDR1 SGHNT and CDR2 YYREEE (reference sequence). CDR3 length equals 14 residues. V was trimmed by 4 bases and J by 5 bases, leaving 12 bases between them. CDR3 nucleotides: TGTGCCAGCAGCCCGGCGGGCCAAAATGAAAAACTGTTTTTT. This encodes CASSPAGQNEKLFF.

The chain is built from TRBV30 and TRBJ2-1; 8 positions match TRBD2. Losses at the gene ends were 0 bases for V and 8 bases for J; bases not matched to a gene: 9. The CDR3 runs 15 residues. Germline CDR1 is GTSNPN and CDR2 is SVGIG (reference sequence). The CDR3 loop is CAWSVPGLGPHEQFF. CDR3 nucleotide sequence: TGTGCCTGGAGTGTACCGGGACTAGGCCCCCATGAGCAGTTCTTC.

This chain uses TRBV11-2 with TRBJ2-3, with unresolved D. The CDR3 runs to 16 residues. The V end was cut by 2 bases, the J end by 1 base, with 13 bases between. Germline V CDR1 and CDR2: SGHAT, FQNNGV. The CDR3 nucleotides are TGTGCCAGCAGCTTACAATACGTGGGTGGCACAGATACGCAGTATTTT. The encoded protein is CASSLQYVGGTDTQYF.